This T cell receptor beta chain was found in a study of neoadjuvant nivolumab and ipilimumab in lung cancer. Study information: Patients got nivolumab 3 mg/kg on days 1, 15 and 29; combination added ipilimumab 1 mg/kg day 1. Broader study findings: Resected tumors had greater TCR richness and clonality than uninvolved lung.

Here immunoSEQ multiplex PCR was the method, and the copy in TCRdb shows in-frame clones only, minus some. This sample has 9,100 or so clones, with approximately 75% found just once. Trimming took 3 bases from V and 4 from J, leaving 9 bases between them. The CDR3 contains 14 residues. CDR1 is SGHTA and CDR2 is FQGTGA in the germline V gene. With respect to this clone: The antigen remains undetermined.

The sequence came from an adult with non-small cell lung cancer. Source: tumor tissue, taken after neoadjuvant nivolumab, alone or with ipilimumab, at or shortly before surgery. The chain recombines TRBV7-3 with TRBJ2-2, with D possibly called TRBD1 or TRBD2 (5 bases each). The CDR3 bases are TGTGCCAGCAGCTTTTCCGGGACCACCGGGGAGCTGTTTTTT. Its translation: CASSFSGTTGELFF. Combining the CDR3 with reference TRBV7-3 and TRBJ2-2 gives the whole variable domain GAGVSQTPSNKVTEKGKYVELRCDPISGHTALYWYRQSLGQGPEFLIYFQGTGAADDSGLPNDRFFAVRPEGSVSTLKIQRTERGDSAVYLCASSFSGTTGELFFGEGSRLTVL.